These 28 T cell receptor beta chains were all obtained from the same sample, sequenced in a study of T cells expressing NK-cell markers. From the 5' RACE reads, TCRdb lists one entry per CDR3 protein and no DNA. Listed are 300,000 to 500,000 distinct CDR3 sequences; about 10% falls within the top ten. Material: blood T cells: a sorted CD56 or NKG2C T cell subset, CD4+ or CD8+ T cells, or bulk PBMC T cells (not recorded which). These receptors were collected from a woman in her 50s in good health.

The chain uses TRBV5-4 and TRBJ2-3; the TCRdb call, TRBD1, lacks DNA for checking. CDR3 length equals 16 residues. The germline V gene has CDR1 SGHNT and CDR2 YYREEE (reference sequence). CDR3 protein: CASSSYRDRGTDTQYF.

V and J are TRBV3-1 and TRBJ1-5. CDR3 length equals 13 residues. The germline V gene encodes CDR1 LGHDT and CDR2 YNNKEL (reference sequence). CDR3 sequence reads: CASSYNSNQPQHF.

The rearrangement joins TRBV10-3 to TRBJ2-3; the TRBD2 assignment by TCRdb is unverifiable without DNA. In germline, CDR1 is ENHRY, CDR2 SYGVKD. The CDR3 runs to 15 residues. Here the CDR3 reads CAISERTGGGDTQYF.

The J gene is TRBJ1-4, the V gene TRBV19; without DNA, the TCRdb call of TRBD1 cannot be checked. Germline V CDR1 and CDR2: LNHDA, SQIVND (reference sequence). The CDR3 has 15 amino acids. This CDR3 is CASSTPGQGTEKLFF.

The CDR3 sequence is CASSERELQETQYF. The chain combines TRBV2 with TRBJ2-5; checking the TCRdb D call of TRBD2 is not possible without DNA. This CDR3 comprises 14 residues. Germline lookup yields CDR1 SNHLY and CDR2 FYNNEI.

This sequence joins TRBV20-1 and TRBJ1-1. The CDR3 runs 12 residues. CDR1 and CDR2 (germline): DFQATT, SNEGSKA (reference sequence). The CDR3 is CSARAANTEAFF.

The chain is built from TRBV12-3 or TRBV12-4 and TRBJ1-1. This CDR3 contains 14 residues. The CDR3 sequence: CASSPIRGNTEAFF.

The chain has TRBV3-1 and TRBJ1-6; TCRdb's D gene call, TRBD1, goes unchecked for lack of DNA. Germline V gene lookup returns CDR1 LGHDT and CDR2 YNNKEL (reference sequence). The CDR3 has 16 amino acids. CDR3 sequence reads: CASSQAGSGGLSPLHF.

The rearrangement links TRBV20-1 to TRBJ2-3; TCRdb's assignment of TRBD2 cannot be checked, as there is no DNA. The germline V gene has CDR1 DFQATT and CDR2 SNEGSKA (reference sequence). The length of the CDR3 is 15 residues. CDR3 sequence: CSARSPGISTDTQYF.

The genes are TRBV12-3 or TRBV12-4 and TRBJ1-2; TCRdb gives TRBD1 as the D gene, but with no DNA this cannot be confirmed. The CDR3 totals 15 residues. The CDR3 sequence: CASRFPGQTNYGYTF.

The V and J genes are TRBV11-3 and TRBJ2-7; TCRdb's assignment of TRBD1 cannot be checked, as there is no DNA. Germline-derived CDR1 and CDR2 are SGHNT and YENEEA. There are 16 residues in the CDR3. The CDR3 sequence is CASSPLSRGTSYEQYF.

V is TRBV12-5 and J is TRBJ2-1. The CDR3 loop spans 16 amino acids. Germline values: CDR1 LGHNT, CDR2 FRNRAP. The CDR3 loop reads CASGLVLNLKNNEQFF. The complete variable domain, with remaining parts taken from reference TRBV12-5 and TRBJ2-1, reads DARVTQTPRHKVTEMGQEVTMRCQPILGHNTVFWYRQTMMQGLELLAYFRNRAPLDDSGMPKDRFSAEMPDATLATLKIQPSEPRDSAVYFCASGLVLNLKNNEQFFGPGTRLTVL.

This chain links TRBV5-1 with TRBJ2-3; the D gene TCRdb calls, TRBD1, cannot be checked with no DNA. CDR3 length equals 11 residues. CDR1 and CDR2 from the germline V gene are SGHRS and YFSETQ. The CDR3 is CASSGDVTQYF.

V is TRBV5-1 and J is TRBJ2-5; the D call from TCRdb, TRBD1, cannot be confirmed without DNA. CDR1 is SGHRS and CDR2 is YFSETQ in the germline V gene. The CDR3 covers 15 residues. CDR3 residues: CASSPIGGRGETQYF.

CDR3 amino acids: CASQAGGYNEQFF. The J gene is TRBJ2-1, the V gene TRBV19; TCRdb's D call of TRBD2 is untestable without DNA. Germline V gives CDR1 LNHDA, CDR2 SQIVND (reference sequence). This CDR3 is 13 amino acids long.

V is TRBV24-1 and J is TRBJ2-1; TCRdb returns TRBD2, unconfirmable since there is no DNA. The CDR3 spans 15 residues. Germline lookup yields CDR1 KGHDR and CDR2 SFDVKD. CDR3 region: CATSDSGLLYNEQFF.

The V gene is TRBV4-1, the J gene TRBJ2-3; no DNA is available, so the TRBD2 call from TCRdb remains unchecked. CDR3 length equals 15 residues. CDR1 and CDR2 (germline): MGHRA, YSYEKL. The CDR3: CASSQGEGRSTTQYF.

The chain is built from TRBV7-6 and TRBJ2-4. CDR3 size: 13 residues. In germline, CDR1 is SGHVS, CDR2 FNYEAQ. The CDR3 here is CASSLEASDIQYF.

This sequence joins TRBV6-5 and TRBJ2-1; TCRdb's assignment of TRBD1 cannot be checked, as there is no DNA. The CDR3 is made up of 14 amino acids. Germline V gives CDR1 MNHEY, CDR2 SVGAGI. The CDR3 loop reads CASSHTGEVNEQFF.

The chain couples TRBV5-1 to TRBJ1-2. The germline V gene encodes CDR1 SGHRS and CDR2 YFSETQ. CDR3 length: 15 amino acids. The CDR3 reads CASSFQGDVVYGYTF.

V usage is TRBV9 and J usage is TRBJ1-6. CDR3 length: 15 amino acids. CDR1 and CDR2 (germline): SGDLS, YYNGEE. Here the CDR3 reads CASSVGGLKGSPLHF.

The chain has TRBV7-2 and TRBJ2-3; TCRdb designates TRBD2, a call that cannot be tested without DNA. CDR3 length: 15 amino acids. The germline V gene has CDR1 SGHTA and CDR2 FQGNSA. The CDR3 spells CASSLEGASPDTQYF.

This chain uses TRBV20-1 with TRBJ1-5. This CDR3 comprises 17 residues. Germline CDR1 reads DFQATT; CDR2 reads SNEGSKA (reference sequence). The CDR3 loop reads CSARYPRADPSNQPQHF.

The chain uses TRBV5-1 and TRBJ2-1; TCRdb's assignment of TRBD2 cannot be checked, as there is no DNA. This CDR3 is 16 amino acids long. Germline V gene lookup returns CDR1 SGHRS and CDR2 YFSETQ. The CDR3 loop is CASSSEGLRPWDEQFF. The full variable domain, in which reference TRBV5-1 and TRBJ2-1 provide the parts outside the CDR3, is KAGVTQTPRYLIKTRGQQVTLSCSPISGHRSVSWYQQTPGQGLQFLFEYFSETQRNKGNFPGRFSGRQFSNSRSEMNVSTLELGDSALYLCASSSEGLRPWDEQFFGPGTRLTVL.

The chain links TRBV5-1 to TRBJ2-3. Germline CDR1 reads SGHRS; CDR2 reads YFSETQ. The CDR3 totals 14 residues. The CDR3 here is CASSSDRLQDTQYF. Full variable domain (missing parts from reference TRBV5-1 and TRBJ2-3): KAGVTQTPRYLIKTRGQQVTLSCSPISGHRSVSWYQQTPGQGLQFLFEYFSETQRNKGNFPGRFSGRQFSNSRSEMNVSTLELGDSALYLCASSSDRLQDTQYFGPGTRLTVL.

J is TRBJ2-3 and V is TRBV4-1. Germline lookup yields CDR1 MGHRA and CDR2 YSYEKL. The CDR3 consists of 15 residues. The CDR3 is CASSQGLPYTDTQYF.

V and J are TRBV15 and TRBJ2-3; the D gene TCRdb calls, TRBD2, cannot be checked with no DNA. The CDR3 extends over 15 amino acids. In germline, CDR1 is LNHNV, CDR2 YYDKDF (reference sequence). The chain's CDR3 is CATSRVAGGPDTQYF.

The chain carries TRBV24-1 and TRBJ1-5; TCRdb's D call, TRBD1, is unchecked because there is no DNA. Per the germline V gene, CDR1 is KGHDR and CDR2 is SFDVKD. This CDR3 is 17 amino acids long. CDR3 loop: CATSDPVDGNSNQPQHF.